This T cell receptor (beta chain) derives from a study of cytomegalovirus exposure and HLA in healthy donors. Study results and limitations: The classifier was said to identify cytomegalovirus status with high specificity and sensitivity. Most sequenced TCRs were rare (though some public TCRs occurred in many donors). Later, an analysis found that TCR clusters from the first cohort tended to co-occur in the 130 or so validation repertoires.

Sequencing was performed with immunoSEQ multiplex PCR; in TCRdb, only in-frame clones are kept and a portion is missing. This sample has tens of thousands of clones, with over 85% found just once. A remark on this clone: Its specificity is unknown.

Germline V gives CDR1 SGHAT, CDR2 FQNNGV. V lost 3 bases and J lost 5, with 17 bases in between. The CDR3 extends over 16 amino acids. The donors were members of the validation cohort, which comprised 90 to 150 subjects and was separate from the first cohort of roughly 700 subjects. The source of this sequence is a woman aged 25 to 45 in good health and CMV-seropositive. Sequencing input: PBMCs. The chain has TRBV11-2 and TRBJ2-1; tentatively, D is TRBD1 (6 bases). The CDR3 coding sequence is TGTGCCAGCAGCTTCCGGCGACAGGCCATACACAATGAGCAGTTCTTC. It codes for CASSFRRQAIHNEQFF. Full variable domain (rest looked up from reference TRBV11-2 and TRBJ2-1): EAGVAQSPRYKIIEKRQSVAFWCNPISGHATLYWYQQILGQGPKLLIQFQNNGVVDDSQLPKDRFSAERLKGVDSTLKIQPAKLEDSAVYLCASSFRRQAIHNEQFFGPGTRLTVL.